Shown below are 8 T cell receptor beta chains from a single sample sequenced in a study of control samples from healthy donors and cancer patients. Libraries were prepared by immunoSEQ multiplex PCR; TCRdb keeps only in-frame clonotypes and omits some of them. The table shows tens of thousands of clones, with roughly 90% occurring only once. The material sequenced was PBMCs. These receptors were collected from a man aged 50 to 60 with head and neck cancer.

This chain uses TRBV30 with TRBJ2-6; no firm D call. The germline V and J ends were trimmed by 3 bases and 2 bases, with 8 bases remaining between them. The CDR3 consists of 14 residues. Germline V gene data show CDR1 as GTSNPN and CDR2 as SVGIG (reference sequence). CDR3 sequence: CAWRWGTGANVLTF. The CDR3 DNA reads TGTGCCTGGAGGTGGGGAACTGGGGCCAACGTCCTGACTTTC.

Only one count was recorded for this clone. The chain joins TRBV19 to TRBJ1-1, with a weak D call TRBD1 (5 bases). CDR1 is LNHDA, CDR2 SQIVND, per germline (reference sequence). This CDR3 comprises 13 residues. With 1 base removed from V and 7 bases from J, the gap between germline ends came to 10 bases. CDR3 bases: TGTGCCAGTAGTATAGGCCGGACAAGTGAAGCTTTCTTT. Translated, it gives CASSIGRTSEAFF.

This clone was found a few times. The J gene is TRBJ2-2, the V gene TRBV28; 11 bases fit TRBD2. CDR3 length equals 18 residues. The V and J ends lost 4 bases and 0 bases, in that order; junction bases with no gene match: 7. The V gene's germline CDR1 is MDHEN and CDR2 SYDVKM. The CDR3 region is CASSSAGTSGPNTGELFF. The CDR3 nucleotides read TGTGCCAGCAGTTCAGCCGGGACTAGCGGACCGAACACCGGGGAGCTGTTTTTT. Full variable domain (missing parts from reference TRBV28 and TRBJ2-2): DVKVTQSSRYLVKRTGEKVFLECVQDMDHENMFWYRQDPGLGLRLIYFSYDVKMKEKGDIPEGYSVSREKKERFSLILESASTNQTSMYLCASSSAGTSGPNTGELFFGEGSRLTVL.

The chain joins TRBV7-2 to TRBJ2-4, with D perhaps matching TRBD1 (5 bases). Trimming stripped 6 bases from V and 0 bases from J, with 12 bases between. The CDR3 spans 15 residues. Germline V gene data show CDR1 as SGHTA and CDR2 as FQGNSA. The CDR3 region is CASSLMGLAKNIQYF. Here the CDR3 DNA reads TGTGCCAGCAGTCTAATGGGGCTAGCCAAAAACATTCAGTACTTC.

This chain links TRBV28 with TRBJ1-6, with 10 bases fitting TRBD1. Germline CDR1 is MDHEN and CDR2 is SYDVKM. The CDR3 contains 14 residues. Germline trimming cut 3 bases from V and 9 bases from J; bases unmatched to any gene: 2. In nucleotides, the CDR3 is TGTGCCAGCAGTTTGGGGACAGGGGTTTCACCCCTCCACTTT. Protein: CASSLGTGVSPLHF.

The V call is TRBV7-3, the J call TRBJ2-2, with D tentatively TRBD1 (6 bases). CDR3 length: 16 residues. V was pared by 2 bases and J by 0 bases, with 10 bases between. CDR1 is SGHTA and CDR2 is FQGTGA in the germline V gene. The chain's CDR3 is CASSLRQGTNTGELFF. DNA for the CDR3: TGTGCCAGCAGCTTACGTCAGGGGACGAACACCGGGGAGCTGTTTTTT.

The chain combines TRBV6-1 with TRBJ2-3; unclear D gene. Per the germline V gene, CDR1 is MNHNS and CDR2 is SASEGT. Between the trimmed V and J ends, which lost 3 bases and 2 bases, there was a span of 6 bases. This CDR3 spans 13 amino acids. The CDR3 sequence is CASSDDVTDTQYF. CDR3 coding DNA: TGTGCCAGCAGTGACGATGTCACAGATACGCAGTATTTT.

Here the CDR3 reads CASSVRPGVGTEAFF. Here the CDR3 DNA reads TGTGCCAGCAGCGTAAGGCCAGGGGTGGGGACTGAAGCTTTCTTT. The chain employs TRBV9 and TRBJ1-1, with TRBD1 as a possible D gene (6 bases). V lost 1 base and J lost 5, with 15 bases in between. This CDR3 has 15 residues. Per the germline V gene, CDR1 is SGDLS and CDR2 is YYNGEE.